The clone carrying this T cell receptor (beta chain) was detected only a few times. The entry originates in a study of T-cell memory formation after mild COVID-19. 5'RACE primed at constant segments yielded TCR alpha and TCR beta cDNA libraries bearing sample barcodes and UMIs. Each CDR3 protein is one row after TCRdb ran MiXCR on the 5' RACE reads. This table has 250,000 to 350,000 distinct CDR3 sequences, approximately 19% appearing once. CDR3 length: 13 residues. V gave up 1 base and J gave up 4 bases, with 4 bases separating them. Germline loops: CDR1 SEHNR, CDR2 FQNEAQ (reference sequence). The material sequenced was PBMCs or a T cell subset sorted from them (not recorded which). The rearrangement joins TRBV7-9 to TRBJ2-2; D unresolved. The receptor was isolated from a man aged 18 to 30 who had mild COVID-19 (a few samples of this study predate the infection). Cell type and time point are not known. The chain's CDR3 is CASSLVATGELFF. The CDR3 DNA follows: TGTGCCAGCAGCTTAGTGGCCACCGGGGAGCTGTTTTTT.